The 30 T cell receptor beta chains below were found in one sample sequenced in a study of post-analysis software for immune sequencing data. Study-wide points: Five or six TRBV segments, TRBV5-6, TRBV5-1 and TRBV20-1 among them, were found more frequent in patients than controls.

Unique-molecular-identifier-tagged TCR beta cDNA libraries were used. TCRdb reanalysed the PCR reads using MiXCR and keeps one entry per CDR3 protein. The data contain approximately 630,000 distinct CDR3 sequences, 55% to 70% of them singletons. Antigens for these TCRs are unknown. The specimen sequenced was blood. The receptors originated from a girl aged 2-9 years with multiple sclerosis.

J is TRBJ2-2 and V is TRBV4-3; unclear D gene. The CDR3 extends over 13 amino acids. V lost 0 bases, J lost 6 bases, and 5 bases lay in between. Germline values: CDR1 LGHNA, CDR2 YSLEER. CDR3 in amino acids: CASSQDPSGELFF. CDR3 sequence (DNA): TGCGCCAGCAGCCAAGATCCGTCCGGGGAGCTGTTTTTT.

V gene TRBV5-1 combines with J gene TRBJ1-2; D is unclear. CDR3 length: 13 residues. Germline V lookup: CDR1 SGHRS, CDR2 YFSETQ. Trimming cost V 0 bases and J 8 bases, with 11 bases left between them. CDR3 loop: CASSLDAGKGYTF. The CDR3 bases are TGCGCCAGCAGCTTGGATGCGGGGAAGGGCTACACCTTC.

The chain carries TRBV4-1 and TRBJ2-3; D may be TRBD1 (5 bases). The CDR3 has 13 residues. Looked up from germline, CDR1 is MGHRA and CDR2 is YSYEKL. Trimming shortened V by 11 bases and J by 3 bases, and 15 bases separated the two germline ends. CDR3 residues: CASLGDMTDTQYF. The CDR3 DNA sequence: TGCGCCTCGTTAGGGGATATGACAGATACGCAGTATTTT.

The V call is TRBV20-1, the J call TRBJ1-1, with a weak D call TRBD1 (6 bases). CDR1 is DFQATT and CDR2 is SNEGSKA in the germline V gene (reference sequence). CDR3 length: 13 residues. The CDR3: CSCGVGGNTEAFF. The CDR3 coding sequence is TGCAGCTGTGGGGTAGGGGGGAACACTGAAGCTTTCTTT.

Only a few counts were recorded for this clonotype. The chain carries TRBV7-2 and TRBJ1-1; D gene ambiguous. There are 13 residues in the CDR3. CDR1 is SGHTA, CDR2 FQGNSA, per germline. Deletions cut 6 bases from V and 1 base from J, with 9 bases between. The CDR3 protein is CASSPDGNTEAFF. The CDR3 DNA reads TGTGCCAGCAGTCCCGACGGGAACACTGAAGCTTTCTTT.

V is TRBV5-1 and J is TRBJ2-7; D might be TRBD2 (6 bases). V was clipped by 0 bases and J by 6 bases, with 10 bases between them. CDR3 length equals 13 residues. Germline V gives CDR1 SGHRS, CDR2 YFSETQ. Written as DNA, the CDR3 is TGCGCCAGCAGCTTGGTCCGGGGGTCCGAGCAGTACTTC. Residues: CASSLVRGSEQYF. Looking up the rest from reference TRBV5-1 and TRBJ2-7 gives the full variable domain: KAGVTQTPRYLIKTRGQQVTLSCSPISGHRSVSWYQQTPGQGLQFLFEYFSETQRNKGNFPGRFSGRQFSNSRSEMNVSTLELGDSALYLCASSLVRGSEQYFGPGTRLTVT.

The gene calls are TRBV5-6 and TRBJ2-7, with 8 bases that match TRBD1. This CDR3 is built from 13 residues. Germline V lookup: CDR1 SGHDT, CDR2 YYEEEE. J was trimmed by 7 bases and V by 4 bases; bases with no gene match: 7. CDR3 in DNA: TGTGCCAGCAGCCGCGACAGGGGAGAGGAGCAGTACTTC. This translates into CASSRDRGEEQYF. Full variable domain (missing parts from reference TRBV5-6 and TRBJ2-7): DAGVTQSPTHLIKTRGQQVTLRCSPKSGHDTVSWYQQALGQGPQFIFQYYEEEERQRGNFPDRFSGHQFPNYSSELNVNALLLGDSALYLCASSRDRGEEQYFGPGTRLTVT.

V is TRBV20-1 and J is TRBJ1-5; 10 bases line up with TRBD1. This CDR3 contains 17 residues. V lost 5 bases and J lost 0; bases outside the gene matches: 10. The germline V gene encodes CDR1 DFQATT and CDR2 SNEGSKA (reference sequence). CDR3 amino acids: CSAAGTGETLSNQPQHF. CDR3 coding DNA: TGCAGTGCTGCCGGGACAGGGGAAACGCTTAGCAATCAGCCCCAGCATTTT.

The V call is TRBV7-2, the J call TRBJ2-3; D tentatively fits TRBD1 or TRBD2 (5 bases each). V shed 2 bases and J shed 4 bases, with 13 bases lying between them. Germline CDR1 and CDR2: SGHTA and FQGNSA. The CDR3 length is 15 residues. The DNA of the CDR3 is TGTGCCAGCAGCTTATGGGGGTCTGAACCAGATACGCAGTATTTT. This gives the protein CASSLWGSEPDTQYF.

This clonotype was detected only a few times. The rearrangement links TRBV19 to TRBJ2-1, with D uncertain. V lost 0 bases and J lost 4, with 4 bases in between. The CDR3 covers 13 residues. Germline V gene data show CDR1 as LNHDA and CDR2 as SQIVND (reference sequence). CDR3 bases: TGTGCCAGTAGTATAGACTTATACAATGAGCAGTTCTTC. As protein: CASSIDLYNEQFF.

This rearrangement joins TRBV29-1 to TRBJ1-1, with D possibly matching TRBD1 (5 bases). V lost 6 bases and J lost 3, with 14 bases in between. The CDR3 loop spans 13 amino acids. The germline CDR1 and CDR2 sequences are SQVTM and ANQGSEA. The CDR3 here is CSVARGRDTEAFF. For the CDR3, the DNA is TGCAGCGTAGCACGGGGCCGGGACACTGAAGCTTTCTTT.

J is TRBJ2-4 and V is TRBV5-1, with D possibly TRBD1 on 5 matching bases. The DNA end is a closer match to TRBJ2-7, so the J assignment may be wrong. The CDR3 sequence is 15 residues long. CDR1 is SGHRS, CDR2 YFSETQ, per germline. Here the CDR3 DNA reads TGCGCCAGCAGCTATTCGCCAGCTAAAGGGGTCGAGCAGTACTTC. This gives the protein CASSYSPAKGVEQYF.

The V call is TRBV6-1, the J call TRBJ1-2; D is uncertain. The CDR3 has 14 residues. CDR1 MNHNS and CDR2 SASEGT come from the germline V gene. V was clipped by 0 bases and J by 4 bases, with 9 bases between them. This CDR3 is CASSEAGPFYGYTF. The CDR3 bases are TGTGCCAGCAGTGAAGCCGGCCCATTCTATGGCTACACCTTC.

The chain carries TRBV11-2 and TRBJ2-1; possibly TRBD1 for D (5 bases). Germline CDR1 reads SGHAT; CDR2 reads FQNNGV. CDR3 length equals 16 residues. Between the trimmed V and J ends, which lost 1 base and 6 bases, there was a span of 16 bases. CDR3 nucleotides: TGTGCCAGCAGCTTAGTGGTGACAGCCCTGGGCAATGAGCAGTTCTTC. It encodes CASSLVVTALGNEQFF.

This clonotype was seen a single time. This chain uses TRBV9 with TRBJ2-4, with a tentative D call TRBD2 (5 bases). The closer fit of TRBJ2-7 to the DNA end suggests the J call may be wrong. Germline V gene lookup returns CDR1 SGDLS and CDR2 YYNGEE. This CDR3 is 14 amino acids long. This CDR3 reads CASSVPSSTREQYF. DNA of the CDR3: TGTGCCAGCAGCGTTCCTAGCTCTACCCGCGAGCAGTACTTC.

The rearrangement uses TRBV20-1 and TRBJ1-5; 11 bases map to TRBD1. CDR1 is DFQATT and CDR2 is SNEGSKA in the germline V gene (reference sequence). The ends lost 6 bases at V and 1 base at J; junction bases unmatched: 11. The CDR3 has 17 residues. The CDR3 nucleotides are TGCAGTGCCCTAGCGGGGACAGGGGGATGGAGCAATCAGCCCCAGCATTTT. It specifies CSALAGTGGWSNQPQHF.

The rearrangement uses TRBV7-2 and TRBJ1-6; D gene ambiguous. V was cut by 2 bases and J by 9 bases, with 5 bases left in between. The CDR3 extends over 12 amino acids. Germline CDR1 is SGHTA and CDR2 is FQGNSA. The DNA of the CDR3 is TGTGCCAGCAGCTTATGGCCTTCACCCCTCCACTTT. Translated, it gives CASSLWPSPLHF. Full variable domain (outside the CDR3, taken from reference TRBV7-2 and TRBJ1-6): GAGVSQSPSNKVTEKGKDVELRCDPISGHTALYWYRQSLGQGLEFLIYFQGNSAPDKSGLPSDRFSAERTGGSVSTLTIQRTQQEDSAVYLCASSLWPSPLHFGNGTRLTVT.

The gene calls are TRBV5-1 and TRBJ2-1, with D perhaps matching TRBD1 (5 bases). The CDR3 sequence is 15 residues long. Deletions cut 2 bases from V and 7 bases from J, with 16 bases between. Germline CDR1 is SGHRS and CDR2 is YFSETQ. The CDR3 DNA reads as TGCGCCAGCAGCTTTGTTCAGGGATTGGGAAATGAGCAGTTCTTC. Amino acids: CASSFVQGLGNEQFF.

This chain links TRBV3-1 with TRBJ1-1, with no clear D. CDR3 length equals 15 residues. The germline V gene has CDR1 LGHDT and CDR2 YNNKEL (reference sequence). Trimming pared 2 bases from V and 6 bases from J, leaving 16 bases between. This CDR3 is CASSQSSRGVSEAFF. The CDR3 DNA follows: TGTGCCAGCAGCCAATCAAGCCGGGGTGTATCTGAAGCTTTCTTT.

CDR3 in amino acids: CASSPASGSYEQYF. The CDR3 coding sequence is TGTGCCAGCAGTCCCGCCAGCGGGAGCTACGAGCAGTACTTC. The gene calls are TRBV7-9 and TRBJ2-7; 8 bases align to TRBD2. Germline V lookup: CDR1 SEHNR, CDR2 FQNEAQ (reference sequence). Trimming cost V 6 bases and J 3 bases; bases outside gene matches: 7. This CDR3 is built from 14 residues.

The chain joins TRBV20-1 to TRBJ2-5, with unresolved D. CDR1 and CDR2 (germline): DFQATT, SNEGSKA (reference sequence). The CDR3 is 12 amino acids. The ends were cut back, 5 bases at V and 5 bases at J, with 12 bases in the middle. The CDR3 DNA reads TGCAGTGCTGCAAAGCTGGGGGAGACCCAGTACTTC. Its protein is CSAAKLGETQYF.

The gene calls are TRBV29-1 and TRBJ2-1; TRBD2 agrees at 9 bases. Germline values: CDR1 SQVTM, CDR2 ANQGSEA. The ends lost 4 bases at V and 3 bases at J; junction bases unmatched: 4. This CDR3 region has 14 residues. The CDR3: CSVARLADYNEQFF. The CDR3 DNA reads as TGCAGCGTTGCCCGACTAGCGGACTACAATGAGCAGTTCTTC.

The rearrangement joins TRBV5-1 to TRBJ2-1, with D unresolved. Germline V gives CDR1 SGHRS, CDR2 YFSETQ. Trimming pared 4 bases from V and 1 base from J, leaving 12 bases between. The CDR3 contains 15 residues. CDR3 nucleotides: TGCGCCAGCAGCCTTGATGAGCAGTCCTACAATGAGCAGTTCTTC. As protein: CASSLDEQSYNEQFF. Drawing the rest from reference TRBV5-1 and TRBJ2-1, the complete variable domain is KAGVTQTPRYLIKTRGQQVTLSCSPISGHRSVSWYQQTPGQGLQFLFEYFSETQRNKGNFPGRFSGRQFSNSRSEMNVSTLELGDSALYLCASSLDEQSYNEQFFGPGTRLTVL.

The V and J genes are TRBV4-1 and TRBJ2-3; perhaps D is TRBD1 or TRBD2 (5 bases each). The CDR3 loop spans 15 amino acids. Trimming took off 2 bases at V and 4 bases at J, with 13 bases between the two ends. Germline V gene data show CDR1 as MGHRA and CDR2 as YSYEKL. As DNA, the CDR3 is TGCGCCAGCAGCCAAATGGGGGTAACTTCAGATACGCAGTATTTT. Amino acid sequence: CASSQMGVTSDTQYF.

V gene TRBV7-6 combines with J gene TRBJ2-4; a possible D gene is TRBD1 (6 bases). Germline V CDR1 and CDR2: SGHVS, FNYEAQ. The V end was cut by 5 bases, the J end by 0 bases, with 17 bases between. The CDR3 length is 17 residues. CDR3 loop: CASSPMVGQLAKNIQYF. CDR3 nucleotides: TGTGCCAGCAGCCCGATGGTGGGACAATTAGCCAAAAACATTCAGTACTTC.

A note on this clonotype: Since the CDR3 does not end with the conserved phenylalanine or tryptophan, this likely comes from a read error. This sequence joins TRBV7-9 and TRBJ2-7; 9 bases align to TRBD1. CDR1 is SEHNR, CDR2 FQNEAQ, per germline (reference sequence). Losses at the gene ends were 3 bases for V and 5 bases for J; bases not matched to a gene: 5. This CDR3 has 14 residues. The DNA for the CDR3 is TGTGCCAGCAGCTTTCCGGGACAGGGTAACGAGCAGTACTTA. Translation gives CASSFPGQGNEQYL.

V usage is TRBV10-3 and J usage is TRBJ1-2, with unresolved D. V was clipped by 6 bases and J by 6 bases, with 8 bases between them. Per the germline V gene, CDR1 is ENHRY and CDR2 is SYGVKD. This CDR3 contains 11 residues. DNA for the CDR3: TGTGCCATCAGGGAGCTCCATGGCTACACCTTC. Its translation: CAIRELHGYTF.

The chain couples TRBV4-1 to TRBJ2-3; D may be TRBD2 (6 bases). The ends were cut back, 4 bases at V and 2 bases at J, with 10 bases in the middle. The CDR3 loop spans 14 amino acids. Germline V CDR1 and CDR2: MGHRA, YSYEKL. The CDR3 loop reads CASSRGDFTDTQYF. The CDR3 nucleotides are TGCGCCAGCAGCCGGGGGGACTTCACAGATACGCAGTATTTT.

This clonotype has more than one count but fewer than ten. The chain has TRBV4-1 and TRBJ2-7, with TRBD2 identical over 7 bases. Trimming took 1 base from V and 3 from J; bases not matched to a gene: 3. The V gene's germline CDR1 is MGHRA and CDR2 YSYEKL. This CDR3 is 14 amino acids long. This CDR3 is CASSQGASGYEQYF. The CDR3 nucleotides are TGCGCCAGCAGCCAAGGGGCTAGCGGCTACGAGCAGTACTTC.

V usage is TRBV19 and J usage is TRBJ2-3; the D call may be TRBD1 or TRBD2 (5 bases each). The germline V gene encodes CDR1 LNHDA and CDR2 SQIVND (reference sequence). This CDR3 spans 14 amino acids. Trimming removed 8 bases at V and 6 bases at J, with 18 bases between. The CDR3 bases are TGTGCCAGTGCCGGGACGGCGTTTGCGGATACGCAGTATTTT. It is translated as CASAGTAFADTQYF.